This record concerns one T cell receptor (beta chain) sequence. No antigen is known for it. The entry originates in a study of Graves' ophthalmopathy and Graves' hyperthyroidism. Study-wide results and limits: A majority of expanded thyroid clonotypes exceeding 0.001 frequency were likewise present in blood. In separating ophthalmopathy from stable hyperthyroidism, a 13-signature model achieved 85% to 90% sensitivity and around 81% specificity.

Only newly diagnosed hyperthyroidism patients aged 18 to 65, with under 2 months' duration, were enrolled. Orbital computed tomography, together with clinical symptoms, serum thyroxine, TRAb and thyroid ultrasound, was used for diagnosis. From RNA, the CDR3 regions of TCR beta chains were amplified and sequenced. First-round RT-PCR used HTBI primers; second-round multiplex PCR followed. TCRdb used MiXCR to reprocess the multiplex PCR reads, holding one entry per CDR3 protein. The sample carries around 1,200,000 distinct CDR3 sequences, less than 45% recorded once. The CDR3 is 12 residues long. Trimming cost V 2 bases and J 9 bases; bases outside gene matches: 6. Germline values: CDR1 DFQATT, CDR2 SNEGSKA (reference sequence).

V and J are TRBV20-1 and TRBJ2-5; TRBD1 agrees at 7 bases. Sequenced material: peripheral blood or thyroid tissue (not recorded which). The receptor was isolated from an adult man with Graves' hyperthyroidism. CDR3 bases: TGCAGTGCTAGACAGGGGGAGATTGCCCAGTACTTC. Encoded protein: CSARQGEIAQYF.